The next 4 T cell receptor beta chains were all read from a single sample in a study of T-cell reconstitution after alpha-beta-depleted transplantation in children. It was with unique molecular identifiers that the TCRbeta library was prepared. TCRdb re-called the PCR reads with MiXCR, one entry per CDR3 protein. The sample holds some 600,000 distinct CDR3 sequences, 13% seen once. This specimen consisted of PBMCs, mostly from graft donor cells, obtained 360 days after TCRalphabeta/CD19-depleted stem cell transplant. The origin of the receptors is a male patient younger than 18 who had a stem cell transplant for acute myeloid leukemia, so the T cells may come from the graft donor.

J is TRBJ2-2 and V is TRBV6-5; D tentatively reads TRBD1 or TRBD2 (6 bases each). This CDR3 spans 16 amino acids. The germline gives CDR1 MNHEY, CDR2 SVGAGI. Trimming shortened V by 0 bases and J by 2 bases, and 10 bases separated the two germline ends. The CDR3 DNA reads as TGTGCCAGCAGTTACTCGGGGGGACAAAACACCGGGGAGCTGTTTTTT. Translating it yields CASSYSGGQNTGELFF.

This clonotype occurred a few times. The J gene is TRBJ2-7, the V gene TRBV4-3; the match to TRBD1 covers 10 bases. Germline CDR1 is LGHNA and CDR2 is YSLEER. V trimming: 1 base; J trimming: 4 bases; junction bases outside the gene matches: 4. The CDR3 spans 15 residues. CDR3 sequence reads: CASSQVSGQGYEQYF. The CDR3, as DNA: TGCGCCAGCAGCCAAGTATCGGGACAGGGGTACGAGCAGTACTTC.

This clonotype has ten or more counts. The V call is TRBV29-1, the J call TRBJ2-7; D uncertain. This CDR3 contains 12 residues. V lost 4 bases and J 2 bases, leaving 9 bases between the germline ends. Germline V gives CDR1 SQVTM, CDR2 ANQGSEA. CDR3 DNA: TGCAGCGTTGGGGCCCGAACCTACGAGCAGTACTTC. It codes for CSVGARTYEQYF.

The sample holds a few counts of this clonotype. This chain uses TRBV20-1 with TRBJ2-5; a possible D gene is TRBD2 (5 bases). The V gene's germline CDR1 is DFQATT and CDR2 SNEGSKA (reference sequence). This CDR3 is 15 amino acids long. Trimming took off 3 bases at V and 7 bases at J, with 21 bases between the two ends. This chain's CDR3 is CSASPPWETWGTQYF. For the CDR3, the DNA is TGCAGTGCTAGCCCCCCGTGGGAGACATGGGGGACCCAGTACTTC.